A single sample gave rise to the 3 T cell receptor beta chains below, sequenced in a study of shared clonotypes between healthy human individuals. The protocol was immunoSEQ multiplex PCR, while the TCRdb copy is restricted to in-frame clones and leaves out a portion. The sample carries more than 2 million clones, around 95% recorded once. Sample: naive CD4+ T cells sorted from blood. Subset meaning: CD45RA+ positively selected. All receptors derive from a man in his late teens or twenties in good health.

DNA of the CDR3: TGCGCCAGCAGCCAAGATGTCGGGGCAGCTAATGAAAAACTGTTTTTT. This gives the protein CASSQDVGAANEKLFF. The chain links TRBV4-3 to TRBJ1-4; tentative D call: TRBD1 (5 bases). Trimming removed 0 bases at V and 3 bases at J, with 11 bases between. The CDR3 totals 16 residues. Germline V gives CDR1 LGHNA, CDR2 YSLEER.

The chain couples TRBV7-9 to TRBJ2-5; D might be TRBD2 (5 bases). CDR1 and CDR2 from the germline V gene are SEHNR and FQNEAQ (reference sequence). Trimming cost V 5 bases and J 4 bases, with 20 bases left between them. The CDR3 runs to 16 residues. CDR3 amino acids: CASSPLRPFGGETQYF. CDR3 DNA: TGTGCCAGCAGCCCCCTAAGACCATTTGGAGGAGAGACCCAGTACTTC. Looking up the rest from reference TRBV7-9 and TRBJ2-5 gives the full variable domain: DTGVSQNPRHKITKRGQNVTFRCDPISEHNRLYWYRQTLGQGPEFLTYFQNEAQLEKSRLLSDRFSAERPKGSFSTLEIQRTEQGDSAMYLCASSPLRPFGGETQYFGPGTRLLVL.

The V call is TRBV6-1, the J call TRBJ2-1; the match to TRBD2 covers 10 bases. The length of the CDR3 is 17 residues. Germline CDR1 MNHNS, CDR2 SASEGT. The J segment lost 9 bases and the V segment lost 1 base, leaving 12 bases of the junction unmatched. This CDR3 is CASSEVFSGRAMGEQFF. CDR3 DNA sequence: TGTGCCAGCAGTGAAGTGTTCAGCGGGAGGGCCATGGGTGAGCAGTTCTTC.